This TCR beta chain was retrieved from a study of T cell responses to AZD1222 COVID-19 vaccine. V lost 0 bases and J lost 0, with 14 bases in between. Germline V gives CDR1 SGDLS, CDR2 YYNGEE. The length of the CDR3 is 17 residues. For this clone: As yet, its antigen is unknown.

Overall study results and limits: Receipt of two AZD1222 doses was followed by a rise in Spike-specific TCR breadth and depth. None of the repertoires were sampled until the peak T cell response had passed. Recipients of AZD1222 seropositive at baseline numbered only 6 or 7.

Assay: immunoSEQ multiplex PCR; the TCRdb copy retains only in-frame clones and omits some. The sample holds about 120,000 clones, less than 95% seen once. This TCR came from an adult in good health. V is TRBV9 and J is TRBJ2-3; tentative D call: TRBD2 (6 bases). The material sequenced was peripheral blood, taken on day 0 of AZD1222 vaccination. DNA for the CDR3: TGTGCCAGCAGCGTAGACCCTAGGCGGGGAAGCACAGATACGCAGTATTTT. Its translation: CASSVDPRRGSTDTQYF.